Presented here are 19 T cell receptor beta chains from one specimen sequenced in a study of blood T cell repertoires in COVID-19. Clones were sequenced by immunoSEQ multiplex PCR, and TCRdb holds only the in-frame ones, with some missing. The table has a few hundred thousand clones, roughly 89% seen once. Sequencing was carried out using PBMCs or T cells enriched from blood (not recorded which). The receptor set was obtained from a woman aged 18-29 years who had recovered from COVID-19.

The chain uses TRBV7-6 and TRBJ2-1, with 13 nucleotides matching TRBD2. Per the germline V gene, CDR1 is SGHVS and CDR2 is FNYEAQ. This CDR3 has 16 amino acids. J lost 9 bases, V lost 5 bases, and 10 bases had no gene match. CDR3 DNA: TGTGCCAGCAGCGCTAGACTAGCGGGGGGCCCCACTGAGCAGTTCTTC. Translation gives CASSARLAGGPTEQFF.

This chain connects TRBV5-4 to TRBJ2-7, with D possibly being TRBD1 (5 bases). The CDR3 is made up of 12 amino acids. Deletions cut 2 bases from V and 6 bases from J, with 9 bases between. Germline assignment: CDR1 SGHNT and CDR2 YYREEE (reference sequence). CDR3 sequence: CASSFWGSEQYF. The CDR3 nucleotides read TGTGCCAGCAGCTTTTGGGGCTCCGAGCAGTACTTC.

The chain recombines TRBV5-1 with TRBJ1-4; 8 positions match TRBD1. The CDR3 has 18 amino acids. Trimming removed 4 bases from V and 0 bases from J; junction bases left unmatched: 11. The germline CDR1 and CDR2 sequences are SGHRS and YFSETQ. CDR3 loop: CASSVLGQGPSTNEKLFF. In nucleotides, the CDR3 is TGCGCCAGCAGCGTACTTGGACAGGGCCCTTCAACTAATGAAAAACTGTTTTTT. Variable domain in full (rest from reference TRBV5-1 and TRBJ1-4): KAGVTQTPRYLIKTRGQQVTLSCSPISGHRSVSWYQQTPGQGLQFLFEYFSETQRNKGNFPGRFSGRQFSNSRSEMNVSTLELGDSALYLCASSVLGQGPSTNEKLFFGSGTQLSVL.

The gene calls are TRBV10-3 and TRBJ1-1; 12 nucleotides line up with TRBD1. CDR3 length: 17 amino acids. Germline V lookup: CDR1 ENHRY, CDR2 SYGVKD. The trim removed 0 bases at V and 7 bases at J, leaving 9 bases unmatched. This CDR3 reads CAISESQGQGARGEAFF. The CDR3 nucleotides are TGTGCCATCAGTGAGTCCCAGGGACAGGGGGCAAGGGGTGAAGCTTTCTTT.

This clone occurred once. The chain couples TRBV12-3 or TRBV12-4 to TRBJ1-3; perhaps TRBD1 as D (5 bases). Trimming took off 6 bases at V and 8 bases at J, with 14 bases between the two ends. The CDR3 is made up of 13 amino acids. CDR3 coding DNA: TGTGCCAGCAGGCCAGGGAGGTGGGACACCATATATTTT. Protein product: CASRPGRWDTIYF.

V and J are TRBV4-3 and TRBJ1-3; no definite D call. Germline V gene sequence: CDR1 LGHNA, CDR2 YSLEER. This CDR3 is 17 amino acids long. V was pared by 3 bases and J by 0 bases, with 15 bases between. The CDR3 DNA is TGCGCCAGCAGCCATACCCCGACTGCAAACTCTGGAAACACCATATATTTT. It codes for CASSHTPTANSGNTIYF.

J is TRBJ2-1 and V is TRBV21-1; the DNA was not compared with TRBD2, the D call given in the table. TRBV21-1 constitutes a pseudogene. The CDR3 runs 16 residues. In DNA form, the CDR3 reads TGTGCCAGCAGCCCCCCCGCGGAGGGCTCCTACAATGAGCAGTTCTTC. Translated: CASSPPAEGSYNEQFF.

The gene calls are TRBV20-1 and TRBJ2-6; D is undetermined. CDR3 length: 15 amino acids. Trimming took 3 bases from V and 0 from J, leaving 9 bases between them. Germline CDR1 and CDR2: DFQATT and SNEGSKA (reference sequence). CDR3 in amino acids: CSASLILSGANVLTF. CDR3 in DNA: TGCAGTGCTAGTTTAATTCTCTCTGGGGCCAACGTCCTGACTTTC.

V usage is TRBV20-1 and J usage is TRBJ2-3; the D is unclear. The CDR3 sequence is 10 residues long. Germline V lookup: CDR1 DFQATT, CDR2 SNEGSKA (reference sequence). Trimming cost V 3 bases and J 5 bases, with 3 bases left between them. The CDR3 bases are TGCAGTGCTAGCCAAGATACGCAGTATTTT. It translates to CSASQDTQYF.

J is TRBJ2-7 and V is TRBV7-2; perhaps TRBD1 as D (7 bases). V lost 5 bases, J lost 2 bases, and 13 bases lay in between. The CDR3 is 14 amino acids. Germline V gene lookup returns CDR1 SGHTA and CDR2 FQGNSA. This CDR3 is CASSQGGTTYEQYF. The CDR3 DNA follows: TGTGCCAGCAGCCAGGGGGGCACAACCTACGAGCAGTACTTC.

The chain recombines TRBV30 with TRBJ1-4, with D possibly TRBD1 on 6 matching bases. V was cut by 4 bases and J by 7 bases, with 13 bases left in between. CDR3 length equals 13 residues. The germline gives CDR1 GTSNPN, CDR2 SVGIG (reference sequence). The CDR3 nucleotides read TGTGCCTGGATTCGTAAAGGGGGTGAAAAACTGTTTTTT. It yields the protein CAWIRKGGEKLFF. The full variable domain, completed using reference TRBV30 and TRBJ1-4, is SQTIHQWPATLVQPVGSPLSLECTVEGTSNPNLYWYRQAAGRGLQLLFYSVGIGQISSEVPQNLSASRPQDRQFILSSKKLLLSDSGFYLCAWIRKGGEKLFFGSGTQLSVL.

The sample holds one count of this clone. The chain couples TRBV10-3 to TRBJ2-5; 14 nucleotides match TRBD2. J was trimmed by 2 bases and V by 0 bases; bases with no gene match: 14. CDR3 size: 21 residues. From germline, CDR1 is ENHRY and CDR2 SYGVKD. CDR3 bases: TGTGCCATCAGTGAGTCCAGAGGGACTAGCGGGAGTATAGTAAGGCAAGAGACCCAGTACTTC. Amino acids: CAISESRGTSGSIVRQETQYF.

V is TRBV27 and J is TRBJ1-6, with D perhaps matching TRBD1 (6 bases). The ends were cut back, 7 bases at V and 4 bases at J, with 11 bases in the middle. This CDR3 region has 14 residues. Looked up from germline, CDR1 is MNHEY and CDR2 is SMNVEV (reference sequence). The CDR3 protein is CASNPQGYNSPLHF. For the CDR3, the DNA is TGTGCCAGCAATCCTCAGGGGTATAATTCACCCCTCCACTTT.

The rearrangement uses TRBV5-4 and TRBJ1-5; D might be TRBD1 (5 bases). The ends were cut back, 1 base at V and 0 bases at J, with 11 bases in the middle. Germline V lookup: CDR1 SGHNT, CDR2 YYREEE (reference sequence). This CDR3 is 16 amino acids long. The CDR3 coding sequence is TGTGCCAGCAGCTTGTGGGGCGGGGATAGCAATCAGCCCCAGCATTTT. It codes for CASSLWGGDSNQPQHF.

CDR3 amino acids: CASCADPNTEAFF. CDR3 coding DNA: TGTGCCAGCTGTGCAGATCCGAACACTGAAGCTTTCTTT. The chain employs TRBV2 and TRBJ1-1, with D hard to call. The V end lost 8 bases, the J end lost 1 base, and 11 bases lay between the germline ends. Germline V CDR1 and CDR2: SNHLY, FYNNEI. This CDR3 is 13 amino acids long.

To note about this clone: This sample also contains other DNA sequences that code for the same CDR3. This CDR3 is CASSLGAGAYNEQFF. In nucleotides, the CDR3 is TGTGCCAGCAGTTTAGGGGCGGGAGCCTACAATGAGCAGTTCTTC. This sequence joins TRBV27 and TRBJ2-1, with 7 bases aligning to TRBD2. The CDR3 loop spans 15 amino acids. Germline CDR1 is MNHEY and CDR2 is SMNVEV (reference sequence). Trimming removed 2 bases from V and 2 bases from J; junction bases left unmatched: 3.

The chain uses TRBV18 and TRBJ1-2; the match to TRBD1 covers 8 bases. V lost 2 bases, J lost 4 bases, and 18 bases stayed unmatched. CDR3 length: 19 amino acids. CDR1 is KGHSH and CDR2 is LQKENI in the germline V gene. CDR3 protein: CASSPFGSAGTGILYGYTF. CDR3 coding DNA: TGTGCCAGCTCACCATTTGGTTCCGCAGGGACAGGCATCCTCTATGGCTACACCTTC.

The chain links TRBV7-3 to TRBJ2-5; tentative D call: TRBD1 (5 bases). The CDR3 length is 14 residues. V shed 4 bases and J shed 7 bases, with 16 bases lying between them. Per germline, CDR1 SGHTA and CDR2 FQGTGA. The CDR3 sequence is CASSSVGPRGTQYF. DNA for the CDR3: TGTGCCAGCAGCTCCGTGGGGCCTCGCGGGACCCAGTACTTC.

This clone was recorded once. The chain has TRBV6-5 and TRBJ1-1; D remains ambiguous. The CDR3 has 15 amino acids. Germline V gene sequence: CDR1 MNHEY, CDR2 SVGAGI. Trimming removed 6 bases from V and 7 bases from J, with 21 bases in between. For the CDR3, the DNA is TGTGCCAGCAGCAGAAGCCCGGATGAACGAGGTGAAGCTTTCTTT. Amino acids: CASSRSPDERGEAFF.